This T cell receptor (beta chain) is drawn from a study of T cell responses to AZD1222 COVID-19 vaccine. General study findings and limits: Of the AZD1222 recipients, only five to seven were seropositive at baseline. CD4 TCRs associated with vaccination spanned spike, dominating at 160-218 and 743-854.

Remarks on this clone: As yet, its antigen is unknown.

With 7 bases removed from V and 7 bases from J, the gap between germline ends came to 19 bases. CDR3 length: 14 residues. Germline CDR1 and CDR2: SQVTM and ANQGSEA. Only in-frame clones appear in the TCRdb table, and some are missing; sequencing was by immunoSEQ multiplex PCR. Seen here are around 150,000 clones, 75% to 95% observed once, and the top ten hold around 8%. The chain joins TRBV29-1 to TRBJ2-2, with D possibly called TRBD1 or TRBD2 (5 bases each). The TCR comes from an adult who received the MenACWY meningococcal vaccine as a control. The sequenced sample was peripheral blood, obtained 28 days after the second dose of the MenACWY control vaccine. CDR3 in DNA: TGCAGCGCCCAAGAACAGGACTGGGACGGGGAGCTGTTTTTT. Translated: CSAQEQDWDGELFF.